These T cell receptor beta chains were read from a single sample in a study of blood T cell repertoires in COVID-19. Measured with immunoSEQ multiplex PCR; TCRdb has only the in-frame clones, and not every one. The data hold some 500,000 clones, with 88% observed a single time. Sequencing was performed on PBMCs or T cells enriched from blood (not recorded which). The receptors derive from a woman in her 40s who had recovered from COVID-19. CDR3s include the opening cysteine and the closing phenylalanine or tryptophan. A D gene is named only where the DNA matches it firmly. Expanded clones are given a class, and other clones once, few, many or no size at all.

size	V	D	J	DNA	CDR3
NA	TRBV5-4	NA	TRBJ1-2	TGTGCCAGCAACTTCCAAGGGGGGGATGGCTACACCTTC	CASNFQGGDGYTF
NA	TRBV29-1	NA	TRBJ1-5	TGCAGCGTTGAGGAGGGACTGGATCAGCCCCAGCATTTT	CSVEEGLDQPQHF
NA	TRBV19	TRBD1	TRBJ2-2	TGTGCCAGTAGTCCAGATTGGACAGGCCTTACCACCGGGGAGCTGTTTTTT	CASSPDWTGLTTGELFF
NA	TRBV24-1	NA	TRBJ2-1	TGTGCCACCAGTGAGCCTACTAGCCCCGGTGAGCAGTTCTTC	CATSEPTSPGEQFF
NA	TRBV27	NA	TRBJ1-2	TGTGCCAGCAGTTTCAGGCTTAACTATGGCTACACCTTC	CASSFRLNYGYTF
NA	TRBV19	NA	TRBJ1-1	TGTGCCAGCGCATTACAGAACACTGAAGCTTTCTTT	CASALQNTEAFF
NA	TRBV14	NA	TRBJ1-1	TGTGCCAGCAGCCAAGGGACTTGGACAGTAATGAGGAGGTTT	CASSQGTWTVMRRF
few	TRBV11-3	TRBD1	TRBJ1-2	TGTGCCAGCAGCTTCCGACAGGGTGATGGCTACACCTTC	CASSFRQGDGYTF
NA	TRBV6-6	NA	TRBJ2-6	TGTGCCAGCAGCCTTAGTTTCTCTGGGGCCAACGTCCTGACTTTC	CASSLSFSGANVLTF
NA	TRBV2	NA	TRBJ1-1	TGTGCCAGCAGTGAGAGGCCATTTAACACTGAAGCTTTCTTT	CASSERPFNTEAFF
NA	TRBV4-2	TRBD1	TRBJ1-2	TGTGCCAGCAGCCAAGGAGAAGGGGCAGGGGGCAACTATGGCTACACCTTC	CASSQGEGAGGNYGYTF
NA	TRBV6-5	TRBD2	TRBJ2-1	TGTGCCAGTTTTCTGCTAGCGGGAGGGCTCGGGGAGCAGTTCTTC	CASFLLAGGLGEQFF
NA	TRBV20-1	TRBD1	TRBJ2-7	TGCAGTGCTAGTGAGGAATTGCGGGACAGGGGCCACGAGCAGTACTTC	CSASEELRDRGHEQYF
NA	TRBV12-5	NA	TRBJ1-1	TGTGCTAGTGGTTCCCCGGGGGGGAACACTGAAGCTTTCTTT	CASGSPGGNTEAFF
NA	TRBV3-1/TRBV3-2	NA	TRBJ2-1	TGTGCCAGCAGCCAAGATCTAGGGCCGCTAGGGGGCAATGAGCAGTTCTTC	CASSQDLGPLGGNEQFF
NA	TRBV18	NA	TRBJ2-5	TGTGCCAGCTCACCAATTGGGGCCCAAGAGACCCAGTACTTC	CASSPIGAQETQYF
NA	TRBV19	NA	TRBJ1-1	TGTGCCAGTACTCCAAGGGAGGGGGGTTCGAACACTGAAGCTTTCTTT	CASTPREGGSNTEAFF
NA	TRBV12-3/TRBV12-4	NA	TRBJ2-7	TGTGCCAGCAGTACGACACAACCCTACGAGCAGTACTTC	CASSTTQPYEQYF
NA	TRBV20-1	NA	TRBJ1-2	TGCAGTGCTAGTCGTGACAACAGTCGTGGCTACACCTTC	CSASRDNSRGYTF
NA	TRBV7-9	NA	TRBJ1-4	TGTGCCAGCACCCGTCCAACTAATGAAAAACTGTTTTTT	CASTRPTNEKLFF
NA	TRBV4-3	NA	TRBJ1-2	TGCGCCAGCAGCCAAGATAAGGGGTTCAGCTATGGCTACACCTTC	CASSQDKGFSYGYTF
NA	TRBV6-1	TRBD2	TRBJ2-1	TGTGCCAGCAGTGAAGGGCTAGCGGGAGTTGAGCAGTTCTTC	CASSEGLAGVEQFF
once	TRBV4-2	NA	TRBJ1-3	TGTGCCAGCAGCCAAGATAGGACTCGAAACACCATATATTTT	CASSQDRTRNTIYF
NA	TRBV19	TRBD2	TRBJ2-1	TGTGCCAGTAGTATAGATTTTGCTAGCGGGAGCTACAATGAGCAGTTCTTC	CASSIDFASGSYNEQFF
NA	TRBV4-3	NA	TRBJ2-1	TGCGCCAGCAGCCAAGATCGACAGTTGATCAATGAGCAGTTCTTC	CASSQDRQLINEQFF
NA	TRBV7-7	NA	TRBJ2-7	TGTGCCAGCAGCCCGAGCGTTTACGGGGGGCGCTTTTCCGAGCAGTACTTC	CASSPSVYGGRFSEQYF
NA	TRBV5-4	NA	TRBJ2-3	TGTGCCAGCAGCAAAAGGGACTCCACAGATACGCAGTATTTT	CASSKRDSTDTQYF
NA	TRBV10-3	TRBD1	TRBJ2-7	TGTGCCATCAGTGGGAGCCCGGGACAGGGAAGCCTGGACGAGCAGTACTTC	CAISGSPGQGSLDEQYF
NA	TRBV6-5	TRBD2	TRBJ2-7	TGTGCCGGGGGACTAGCGGGCCCCAGCTCCTACGAGCAGTACTTC	CAGGLAGPSSYEQYF
NA	TRBV14	TRBD1	TRBJ1-2	TGTGCCAGCAGCCAGGAGCCCGGGACAGTGCGAGGCTACACCTTC	CASSQEPGTVRGYTF
NA	TRBV5-1	TRBD1	TRBJ2-5	TGCGCCAGCAGCGATCCGGGACAGGGTTACGAGACCCAGTACTTC	CASSDPGQGYETQYF
NA	TRBV30	TRBD2	TRBJ2-3	TGTGCCTGGAGTTCCACTAGCGGGAGAGATACGCAGTATTTT	CAWSSTSGRDTQYF
NA	TRBV5-4	NA	TRBJ1-1	TGTGCCAGCAGCTTGGACGAGGGGGGGGGCACTGAAGCTTTCTTT	CASSLDEGGGTEAFF
NA	TRBV14	TRBD1	TRBJ2-1	TGTGCCAGCAGCCAACAGGGGGCTAGCCCCAATGAGCAGTTCTTC	CASSQQGASPNEQFF
NA	TRBV14	NA	TRBJ1-2	TGTGCCAGCAGCCACGGCCCTAGCTATGGCTACACCTTC	CASSHGPSYGYTF
NA	TRBV29-1	TRBD2	TRBJ2-4	TGCAGCGTTGCCCCAGATGGACTAGCGGGAGGGCAGTACTTC	CSVAPDGLAGGQYF
NA	TRBV4-2	NA	TRBJ2-7	TGTGCCAGCAGCCAAGAAAGCGGGACAGGTTACTACGAGCAGTACTTC	CASSQESGTGYYEQYF
NA	TRBV5-1	NA	TRBJ2-3	TGCGCCAGCAGCTTGGAACTCACAGATACGCAGTATTTT	CASSLELTDTQYF
NA	TRBV7-2	NA	TRBJ1-2	TGTGCCAGCAGCTCGTCCGCGATCTACTATGGCTACACCTTC	CASSSSAIYYGYTF